Below, 7 T cell receptor beta chains from the same sample are listed, as sequenced in a study of CD8 T cells in Susac syndrome. Reverse transcription of about 0.5 to 1 ug RNA was carried out with random hexamers. Using its own MiXCR run on the immunoSEQ multiplex PCR reads, TCRdb lists one record per CDR3 protein. The sample consists of fewer than 150,000 distinct CDR3 sequences, roughly 94% of them appearing once. The sequencing input was CD8+ T cells from PBMCs. These receptors all come from a human donor with Susac syndrome.

This sequence joins TRBV4-2 and TRBJ2-7; D gene ambiguous. The CDR3 totals 13 residues. Per the germline V gene, CDR1 is LGHNA and CDR2 is YNFKEQ. Trimming cost V 0 bases and J 2 bases, with 5 bases left between them. CDR3 DNA: TGTGCCAGCAGCCAAGATCTAACCTACGAGCAGTACTTC. Encoded protein: CASSQDLTYEQYF.

The chain joins TRBV29-1 to TRBJ1-2; D unclear. The CDR3 is 15 amino acids. Trimming left V 5 bases short and J 4 bases short, with 20 bases between. The germline V gene encodes CDR1 SQVTM and CDR2 ANQGSEA. CDR3 DNA: TGCAGCGTTCTCCCCGTTGATATCGGGCGCTATGGCTACACCTTC. It is translated as CSVLPVDIGRYGYTF.

The rearrangement links TRBV2 to TRBJ1-2; D is ambiguous. The CDR3 extends over 14 amino acids. Trimming left V 2 bases short and J 3 bases short, with 10 bases between. The germline V gene encodes CDR1 SNHLY and CDR2 FYNNEI. In nucleotides, the CDR3 is TGTGCCAGCAGTGAACCCCGAACCGACTATGGCTACACCTTC. It specifies CASSEPRTDYGYTF.

In nucleotides, the CDR3 is TGTGCCAGCATCGACCGGGACTTCAGCTCCTACGAGCAGTACTTC. Translated, it gives CASIDRDFSSYEQYF. V gene TRBV11-2 combines with J gene TRBJ2-7; TRBD2 is a possible D gene (6 bases). Germline V gives CDR1 SGHAT, CDR2 FQNNGV. The V end was cut by 7 bases, the J end by 0 bases, with 16 bases between. The CDR3 is 15 amino acids.

The chain carries TRBV4-1 and TRBJ2-5; D is possibly TRBD2 (6 bases). Germline V gives CDR1 MGHRA, CDR2 YSYEKL. Trimming removed 5 bases from V and 3 bases from J, with 13 bases in between. The CDR3 consists of 14 residues. The CDR3 loop is CASSYSGFKETQYF. In DNA form, the CDR3 reads TGCGCCAGCAGCTACAGCGGGTTTAAAGAGACCCAGTACTTC.

This rearrangement joins TRBV19 to TRBJ1-1, with D unresolved. Trimming shortened V by 0 bases and J by 0 bases, and 2 bases separated the two germline ends. The germline gives CDR1 LNHDA, CDR2 SQIVND (reference sequence). The CDR3 runs to 13 residues. The CDR3 loop reads CASSIEVNTEAFF. In DNA, the CDR3 is TGTGCCAGTAGTATAGAAGTGAACACTGAAGCTTTCTTT.

The J gene is TRBJ1-1, the V gene TRBV7-9; a weak D match, TRBD1 (6 bases). This CDR3 comprises 18 residues. Trimming left V 2 bases short and J 1 base short, with 20 bases between. The V gene's germline CDR1 is SEHNR and CDR2 FQNEAQ (reference sequence). As DNA, the CDR3 is TGTGCCAGCAGCTTACGGGGGGGGACAACGGCGGGGAACACTGAAGCTTTCTTT. Translation: CASSLRGGTTAGNTEAFF.